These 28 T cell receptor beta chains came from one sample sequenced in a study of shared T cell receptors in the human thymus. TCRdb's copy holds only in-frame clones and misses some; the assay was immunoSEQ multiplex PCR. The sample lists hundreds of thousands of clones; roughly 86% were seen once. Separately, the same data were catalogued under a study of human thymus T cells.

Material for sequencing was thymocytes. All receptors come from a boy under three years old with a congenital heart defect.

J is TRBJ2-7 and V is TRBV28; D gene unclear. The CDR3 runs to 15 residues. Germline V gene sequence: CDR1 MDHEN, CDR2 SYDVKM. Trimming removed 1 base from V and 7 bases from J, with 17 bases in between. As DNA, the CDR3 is TGTGCCAGCAGTTTATCTTTCGTTGTGCGGCCAGAGCAGTACTTC. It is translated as CASSLSFVVRPEQYF.

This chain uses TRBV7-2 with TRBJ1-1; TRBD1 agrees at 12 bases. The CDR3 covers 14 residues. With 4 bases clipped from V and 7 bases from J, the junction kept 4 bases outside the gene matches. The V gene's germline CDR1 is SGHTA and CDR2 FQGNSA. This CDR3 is CASSWDRGQIEAFF. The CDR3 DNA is TGTGCCAGCAGCTGGGACAGGGGGCAGATTGAAGCTTTCTTT.

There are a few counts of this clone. The CDR3 nucleotides read TGTGCCAGCAGCTTGGGCGGGACGAGGGGAATTGGTACTAATGAAAAACTGTTTTTT. This codes for CASSLGGTRGIGTNEKLFF. The chain has TRBV5-5 and TRBJ1-4, with D perhaps matching TRBD1 (5 bases). Trimming removed 0 bases at V and 2 bases at J, with 20 bases between. Germline CDR1 is SGHKS and CDR2 is YYEKEE (reference sequence). This CDR3 has 19 residues.

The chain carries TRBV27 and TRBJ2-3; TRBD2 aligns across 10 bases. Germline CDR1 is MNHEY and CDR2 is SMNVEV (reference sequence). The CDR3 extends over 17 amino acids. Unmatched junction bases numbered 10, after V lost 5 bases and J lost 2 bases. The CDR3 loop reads CASSPALAGQSTDTQYF. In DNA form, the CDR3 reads TGTGCCAGCAGTCCCGCACTAGCGGGGCAATCCACAGATACGCAGTATTTT.

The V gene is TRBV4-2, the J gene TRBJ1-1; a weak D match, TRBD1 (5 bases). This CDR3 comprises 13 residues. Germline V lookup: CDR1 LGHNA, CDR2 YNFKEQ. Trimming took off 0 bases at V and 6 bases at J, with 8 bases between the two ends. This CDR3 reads CASSQETVAEAFF. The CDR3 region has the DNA TGTGCCAGCAGCCAAGAGACAGTGGCTGAAGCTTTCTTT.

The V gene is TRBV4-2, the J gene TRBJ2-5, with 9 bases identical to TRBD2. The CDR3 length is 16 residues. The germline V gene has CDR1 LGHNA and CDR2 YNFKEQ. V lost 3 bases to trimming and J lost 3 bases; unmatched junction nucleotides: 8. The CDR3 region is CASSHPRASGEETQYF. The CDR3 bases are TGTGCCAGCAGCCATCCCCGGGCTAGCGGGGAAGAGACCCAGTACTTC.

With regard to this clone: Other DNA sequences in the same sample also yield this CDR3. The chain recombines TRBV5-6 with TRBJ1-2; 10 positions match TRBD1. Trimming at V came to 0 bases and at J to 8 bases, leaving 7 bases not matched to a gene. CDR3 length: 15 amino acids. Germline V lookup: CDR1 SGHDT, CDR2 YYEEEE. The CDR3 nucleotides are TGTGCCAGCAGCTTGGAGGGGACAGGGGCCCGAGGCTACACCTTC. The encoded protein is CASSLEGTGARGYTF.

The CDR3 coding sequence is TGTGCCAGCAAGCATGGCTACACCTTC. Residues: CASKHGYTF. The genes are TRBV6-1 and TRBJ1-2; unclear D gene. The CDR3 totals 9 residues. The V end lost 7 bases, the J end lost 6 bases, and 3 bases lay between the germline ends. Germline V gene data show CDR1 as MNHNS and CDR2 as SASEGT.

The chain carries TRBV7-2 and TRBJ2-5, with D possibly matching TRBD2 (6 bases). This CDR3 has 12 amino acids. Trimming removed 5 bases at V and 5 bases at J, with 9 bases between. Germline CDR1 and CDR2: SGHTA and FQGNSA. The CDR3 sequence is CASSPGRETQYF. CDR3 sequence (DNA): TGTGCCAGCAGCCCGGGGAGGGAGACCCAGTACTTC.

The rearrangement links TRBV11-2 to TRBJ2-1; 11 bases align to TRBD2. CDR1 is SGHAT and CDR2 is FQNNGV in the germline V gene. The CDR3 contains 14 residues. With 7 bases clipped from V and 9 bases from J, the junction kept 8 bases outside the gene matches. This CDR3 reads CASTYSGGASEQFF. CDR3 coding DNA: TGTGCCAGCACCTATAGCGGGGGGGCATCTGAGCAGTTCTTC.

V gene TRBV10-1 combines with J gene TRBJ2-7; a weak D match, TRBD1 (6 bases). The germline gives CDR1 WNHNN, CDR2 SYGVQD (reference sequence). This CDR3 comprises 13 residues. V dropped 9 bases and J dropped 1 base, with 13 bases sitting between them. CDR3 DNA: TGCGCCAGTACAGGGTTTGCTTCCTACGAGCAGTACTTC. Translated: CASTGFASYEQYF.

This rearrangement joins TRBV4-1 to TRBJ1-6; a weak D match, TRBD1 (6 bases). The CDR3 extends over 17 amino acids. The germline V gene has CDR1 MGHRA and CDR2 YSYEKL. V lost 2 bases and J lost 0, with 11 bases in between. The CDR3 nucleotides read TGCGCCAGCAGCCAACAGGGGCCTAGCTCCTATAATTCACCCCTCCACTTT. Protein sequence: CASSQQGPSSYNSPLHF.

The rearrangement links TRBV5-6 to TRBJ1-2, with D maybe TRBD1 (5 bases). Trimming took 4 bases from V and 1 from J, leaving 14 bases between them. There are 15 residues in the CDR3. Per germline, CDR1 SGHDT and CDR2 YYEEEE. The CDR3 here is CASSLGGGINYGYTF. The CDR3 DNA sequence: TGTGCCAGCAGCCTCGGGGGGGGGATTAACTATGGCTACACCTTC.

The CDR3 DNA is TGTGCCTGGAGCGGGGGAGAGACCCAGTACTTC. This encodes CAWSGGETQYF. This sequence joins TRBV30 and TRBJ2-5; D might be TRBD2 (6 bases). The V gene's germline CDR1 is GTSNPN and CDR2 SVGIG (reference sequence). This CDR3 spans 11 amino acids. The V and J ends lost 3 bases and 4 bases respectively, with 6 bases between them.

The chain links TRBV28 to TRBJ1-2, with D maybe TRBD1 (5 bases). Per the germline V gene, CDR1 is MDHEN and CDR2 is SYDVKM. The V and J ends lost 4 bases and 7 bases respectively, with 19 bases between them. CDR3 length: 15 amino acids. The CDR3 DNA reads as TGTGCCAGCAGTTCGGTGGGTTCAGGGCTAGGTGGCTACACCTTC. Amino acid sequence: CASSSVGSGLGGYTF.

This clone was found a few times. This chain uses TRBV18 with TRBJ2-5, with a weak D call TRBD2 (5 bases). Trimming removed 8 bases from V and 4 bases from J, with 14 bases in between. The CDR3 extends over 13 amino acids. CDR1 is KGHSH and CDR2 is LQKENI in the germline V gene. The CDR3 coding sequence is TGTGCCAGCGTTAGGGAGTTCAGAGAGACCCAGTACTTC. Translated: CASVREFRETQYF.

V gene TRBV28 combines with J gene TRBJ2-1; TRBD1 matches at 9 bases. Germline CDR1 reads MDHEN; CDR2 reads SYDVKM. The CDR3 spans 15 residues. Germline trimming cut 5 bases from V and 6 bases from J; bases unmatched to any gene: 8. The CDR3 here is CASSHHRGRPNEQFF. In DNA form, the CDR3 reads TGTGCCAGCAGTCATCACAGGGGGCGGCCCAATGAGCAGTTCTTC. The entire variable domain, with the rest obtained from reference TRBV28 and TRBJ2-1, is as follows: DVKVTQSSRYLVKRTGEKVFLECVQDMDHENMFWYRQDPGLGLRLIYFSYDVKMKEKGDIPEGYSVSREKKERFSLILESASTNQTSMYLCASSHHRGRPNEQFFGPGTRLTVL.

The CDR3 DNA sequence: TGTGCCAGCAGCCAAGCAGTGGCAGGACAGTCCCCCAATGAGCAGTTCTTC. It encodes CASSQAVAGQSPNEQFF. The V gene is TRBV14, the J gene TRBJ2-1; a weak D match, TRBD1 (6 bases). V lost 1 base, J lost 6 bases, and 19 bases lay in between. Looked up from germline, CDR1 is SGHDN and CDR2 is FVKESK. The CDR3 consists of 17 residues.

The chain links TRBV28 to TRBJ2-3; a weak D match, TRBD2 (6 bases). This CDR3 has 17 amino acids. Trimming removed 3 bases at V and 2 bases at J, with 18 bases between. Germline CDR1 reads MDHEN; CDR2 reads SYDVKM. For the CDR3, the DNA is TGTGCCAGCAGTTTCAAGTCCGCGGGGACCACCACAGATACGCAGTATTTT. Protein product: CASSFKSAGTTTDTQYF.

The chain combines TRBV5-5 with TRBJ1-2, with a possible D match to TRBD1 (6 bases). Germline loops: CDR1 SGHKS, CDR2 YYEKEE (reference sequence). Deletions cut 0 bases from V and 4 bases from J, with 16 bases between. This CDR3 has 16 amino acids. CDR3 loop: CASSLDLVDRIYGYTF. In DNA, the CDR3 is TGTGCCAGCAGCTTGGATTTGGTGGACAGAATCTATGGCTACACCTTC.

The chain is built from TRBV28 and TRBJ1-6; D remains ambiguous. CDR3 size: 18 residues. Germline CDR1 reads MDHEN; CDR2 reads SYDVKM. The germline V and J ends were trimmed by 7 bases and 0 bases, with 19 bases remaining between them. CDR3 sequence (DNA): TGTGCCAGCAACTCTCGTCCGGGGTCGAGCTCCTATAATTCACCCCTCCACTTT. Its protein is CASNSRPGSSSYNSPLHF.

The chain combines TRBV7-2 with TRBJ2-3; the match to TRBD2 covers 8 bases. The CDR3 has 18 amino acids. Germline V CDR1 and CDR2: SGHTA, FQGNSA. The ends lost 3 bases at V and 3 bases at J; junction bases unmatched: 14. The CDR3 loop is CASSFLAGNIMSTDTQYF. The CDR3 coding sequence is TGTGCCAGCAGCTTCCTAGCGGGCAACATCATGAGTACAGATACGCAGTATTTT.

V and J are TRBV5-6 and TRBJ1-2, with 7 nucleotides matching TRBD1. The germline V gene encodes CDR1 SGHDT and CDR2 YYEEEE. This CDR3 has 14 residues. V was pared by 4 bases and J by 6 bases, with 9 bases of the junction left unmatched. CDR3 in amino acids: CASSRQGIFNGYTF. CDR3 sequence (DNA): TGTGCCAGCAGCCGACAGGGCATCTTTAATGGCTACACCTTC.

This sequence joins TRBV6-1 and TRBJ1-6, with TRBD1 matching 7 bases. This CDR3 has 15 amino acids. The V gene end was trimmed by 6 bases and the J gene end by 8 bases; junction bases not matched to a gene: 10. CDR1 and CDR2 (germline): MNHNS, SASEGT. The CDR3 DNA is TGTGCCAGCAGGGGACAGCCGTCTACTGATTCACCCCTCCACTTT. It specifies CASRGQPSTDSPLHF.

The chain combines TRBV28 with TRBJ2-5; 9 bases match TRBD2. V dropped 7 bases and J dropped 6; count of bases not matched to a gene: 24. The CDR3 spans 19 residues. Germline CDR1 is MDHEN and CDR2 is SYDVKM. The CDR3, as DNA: TGTGCCAGCATCCCGGGACGGGGAATTCTAGGGCGGGAGGGGAAGACCCAGTACTTC. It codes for CASIPGRGILGREGKTQYF. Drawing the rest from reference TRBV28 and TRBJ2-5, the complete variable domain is DVKVTQSSRYLVKRTGEKVFLECVQDMDHENMFWYRQDPGLGLRLIYFSYDVKMKEKGDIPEGYSVSREKKERFSLILESASTNQTSMYLCASIPGRGILGREGKTQYFGPGTRLLVL.

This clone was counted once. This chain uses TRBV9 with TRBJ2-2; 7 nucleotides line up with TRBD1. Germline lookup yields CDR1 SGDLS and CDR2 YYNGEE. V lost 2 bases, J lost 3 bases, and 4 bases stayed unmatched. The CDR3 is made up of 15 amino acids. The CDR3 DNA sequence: TGTGCCAGCAGCGTCCGGGACAGCTACACCGGGGAGCTGTTTTTT. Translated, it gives CASSVRDSYTGELFF.

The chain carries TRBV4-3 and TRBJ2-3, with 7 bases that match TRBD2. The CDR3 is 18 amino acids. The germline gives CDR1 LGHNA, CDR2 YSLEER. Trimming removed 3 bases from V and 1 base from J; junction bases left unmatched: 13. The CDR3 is CASSHDIRFAGGTDTQYF. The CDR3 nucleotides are TGCGCCAGCAGCCACGATATAAGATTCGCGGGGGGCACAGATACGCAGTATTTT.

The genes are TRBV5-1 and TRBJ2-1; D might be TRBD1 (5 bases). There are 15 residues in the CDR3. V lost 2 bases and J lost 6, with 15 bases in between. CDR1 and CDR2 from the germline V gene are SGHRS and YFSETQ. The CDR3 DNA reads TGCGCCAGCAGCTTCGTCGGACAATGGGGCAATGAGCAGTTCTTC. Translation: CASSFVGQWGNEQFF.